The clone carrying this TCR beta chain showed up just once. The antigen is not known. This specimen comes from a study of CD8 T cells in ankylosing spondylitis. Study-wide results and caveats: Made up of about eight highly homologous variants, a TCR beta motif appeared characteristic of ankylosing spondylitis blood.

TCRdb analysed the 5' RACE reads with MiXCR anew, one entry per CDR3 protein. The data show around 94,000 distinct CDR3 sequences, roughly 8.5% seen once. Sequenced material: blood, either unsorted or a sorted T cell fraction (not recorded which). The clonotype comes from a male donor with ankylosing spondylitis.

The CDR3 loop reads CASSTPGERFTGELFF. The CDR3 DNA reads as TGTGCCAGCAGTACCCCCGGCGAGCGGTTCACCGGGGAGCTGTTTTTT. V gene TRBV12-3 or TRBV12-4 combines with J gene TRBJ2-2; possible D gene TRBD2, 5 bases. Trimming took off 5 bases at V and 4 bases at J, with 17 bases between the two ends. The CDR3 is 16 residues long.